This entry concerns a single TCR beta chain. The data stem from a study of blood T cell repertoires in COVID-19. Study-level background: The study drew acute and convalescent COVID-19 samples from the United States, Italy and Spain.

The J segment lost 4 bases and the V segment lost 4 bases, leaving 3 bases of the junction unmatched. The CDR3 is 13 amino acids. Per the germline V gene, CDR1 is SGHTA and CDR2 is FQGNSA. Methods used by the authors: Amplification with reference gene primers provided the estimates of nucleated cell counts. Sequencing used immunoSEQ multiplex PCR; TCRdb keeps in-frame clones, though not all of them. V, J and clone size were drawn from that table, and D and trimming were deduced from the DNA. The sample includes roughly 120,000 clones, around 84% of them seen just once. This TCR came from a human donor in a cohort sampled during active COVID-19. The specimen sequenced was peripheral blood. The chain recombines TRBV7-2 with TRBJ1-1; TRBD1 agrees at 7 bases. The CDR3 loop reads CASSSQGVTEAFF. CDR3 in DNA: TGTGCCAGCAGCTCTCAGGGGGTCACTGAAGCTTTCTTT.